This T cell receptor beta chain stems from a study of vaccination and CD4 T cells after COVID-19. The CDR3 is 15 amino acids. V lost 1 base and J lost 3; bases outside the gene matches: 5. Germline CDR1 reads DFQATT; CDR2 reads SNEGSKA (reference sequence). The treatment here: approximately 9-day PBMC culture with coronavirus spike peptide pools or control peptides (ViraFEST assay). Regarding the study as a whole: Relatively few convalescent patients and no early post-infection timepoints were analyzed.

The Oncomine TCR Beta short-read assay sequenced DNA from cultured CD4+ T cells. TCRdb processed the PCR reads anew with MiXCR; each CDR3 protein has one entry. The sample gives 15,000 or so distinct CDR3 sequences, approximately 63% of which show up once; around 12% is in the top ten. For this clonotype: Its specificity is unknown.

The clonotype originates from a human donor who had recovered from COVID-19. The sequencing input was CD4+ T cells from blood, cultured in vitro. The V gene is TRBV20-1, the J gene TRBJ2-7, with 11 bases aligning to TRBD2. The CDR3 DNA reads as TGCAGTGCTAGAGTGGGACTAGCGGACAACTACGAGCAGTACTTC. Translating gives CSARVGLADNYEQYF.